Listed below are T cell receptor beta chains from one sample, sequenced in a study of CD8 T cells in ankylosing spondylitis. TCRdb re-called the 5' RACE reads with MiXCR, one entry per CDR3 protein. The sample lists hundreds of thousands of distinct CDR3 sequences; 10% were seen once. The specimen sequenced was blood, either unsorted or a sorted T cell fraction (not recorded which). The receptors were sampled from a male donor with ankylosing spondylitis or in good health (not recorded which). Both conserved end residues are part of each CDR3. A D gene is named only where the DNA matches it firmly. Size is omitted from some rows. Given values are once, few, many or a class for expanded clones.

v_gene: TRBV3-1
d_gene: TRBD1
j_gene: TRBJ1-5
abundance: .
CDR3nt: TGTGCCAGCAGCCCAGGGAATAAACAGGGGGCGAGCAATCAGCCCCAGCATTTT
CDR3aa: CASSPGNKQGASNQPQHF

v_gene: TRBV20-1
d_gene: TRBD2
j_gene: TRBJ2-5
abundance: many
CDR3nt: TGCAGTGCTAGAGATAGGGGACTAGCCTGGACCCAGTACTTC
CDR3aa: CSARDRGLAWTQYF

v_gene: TRBV6-1
d_gene: TRBD1
j_gene: TRBJ1-2
abundance: many
CDR3nt: TGTGCCAGCAGTGCCCTACAGGGGGAGAGCGGCTACACCTTC
CDR3aa: CASSALQGESGYTF

v_gene: TRBV18
d_gene: .
j_gene: TRBJ2-1
abundance: .
CDR3nt: TGTGCCAGCTCACCAGACTTCTACAATGAGCAGTTCTTC
CDR3aa: CASSPDFYNEQFF

v_gene: TRBV30
d_gene: .
j_gene: TRBJ2-1
abundance: many
CDR3nt: TGTGCCTGGAATGTAGAGGACCCCTTGAATGAGCAGTTCTTC
CDR3aa: CAWNVEDPLNEQFF

v_gene: TRBV7-9
d_gene: .
j_gene: TRBJ1-2
abundance: many
CDR3nt: TGTGCCAGCAGCTTCGTCTATGGCTACACCTTC
CDR3aa: CASSFVYGYTF

v_gene: TRBV10-3
d_gene: .
j_gene: TRBJ1-1
abundance: many
CDR3nt: TGTGCCATCCAGCAGAACACTGAAGCTTTCTTT
CDR3aa: CAIQQNTEAFF

v_gene: TRBV7-2
d_gene: TRBD1
j_gene: TRBJ2-7
abundance: .
CDR3nt: TGTGCCAGCAGACCGGGACAGCAGGGCTACGAGCAGTACTTC
CDR3aa: CASRPGQQGYEQYF

v_gene: TRBV12-3/TRBV12-4
d_gene: TRBD2
j_gene: TRBJ2-5
abundance: .
CDR3nt: TGTGCCAGCAGTGCCCGGGGAGGGCCGACCCAGTACTTC
CDR3aa: CASSARGGPTQYF

v_gene: TRBV10-3
d_gene: TRBD1
j_gene: TRBJ2-3
abundance: many
CDR3nt: TGTGCCATCAGTGAAACAGACAGGGGGCCTACAGATACGCAGTATTTT
CDR3aa: CAISETDRGPTDTQYF

v_gene: TRBV7-3
d_gene: .
j_gene: TRBJ1-4
abundance: many
CDR3nt: TGTGCCAGCAGCTTATCGGGGGGCCGTAATGAAAAACTGTTTTTT
CDR3aa: CASSLSGGRNEKLFF

v_gene: TRBV3-1
d_gene: TRBD1
j_gene: TRBJ1-2
abundance: many
CDR3nt: TGTGCCAGCAGCCAAGGACAGGGGCAAGACTATGGCTACACCTTC
CDR3aa: CASSQGQGQDYGYTF

v_gene: TRBV7-8
d_gene: .
j_gene: TRBJ2-3
abundance: .
CDR3nt: TGTGCCAGCAGCGTCTTAGGGGGAAGCACAGATACGCAGTATTTT
CDR3aa: CASSVLGGSTDTQYF

v_gene: TRBV2
d_gene: TRBD2
j_gene: TRBJ2-1
abundance: few
CDR3nt: TGTGCCAGTCTGCGGGGAGGGGTAGAGCAGTTCTTC
CDR3aa: CASLRGGVEQFF

v_gene: TRBV6-1
d_gene: TRBD1
j_gene: TRBJ2-7
abundance: many
CDR3nt: TGTGCCAGCAGTGACCTACAGGGGTACGAGCAGTACTTC
CDR3aa: CASSDLQGYEQYF

v_gene: TRBV5-1
d_gene: .
j_gene: TRBJ2-3
abundance: few
CDR3nt: TGCGCCAGCAGCCCTGACTTACTCACAGATACGCAGTATTTT
CDR3aa: CASSPDLLTDTQYF

v_gene: TRBV12-3/TRBV12-4
d_gene: .
j_gene: TRBJ2-1
abundance: many
CDR3nt: TGTGCCAGCCGAAGAGGGCCTGGTCTGGGTGAGCAGTTCTTC
CDR3aa: CASRRGPGLGEQFF

v_gene: TRBV7-2
d_gene: .
j_gene: TRBJ1-4
abundance: .
CDR3nt: TGTGCCAGCAGCTCCTCTTTCGGGGAGGAAAAACTGTTTTTT
CDR3aa: CASSSSFGEEKLFF

v_gene: TRBV20-1
d_gene: .
j_gene: TRBJ1-1
abundance: .
CDR3nt: TGCAGTGCTCCTCGACAGAACACTGAAGCTTTCTTT
CDR3aa: CSAPRQNTEAFF

v_gene: TRBV20-1
d_gene: .
j_gene: TRBJ1-5
abundance: many
CDR3nt: TGCAGTGCTCGGATTGCATGGACGGGAATAAATCAGCCCCAGCATTTT
CDR3aa: CSARIAWTGINQPQHF

v_gene: TRBV3-1
d_gene: TRBD1
j_gene: TRBJ1-2
abundance: .
CDR3nt: TGTGCCAGCAGCCAAGAGATAACGACAGGGGGCGCCTATGGCTACACCTTC
CDR3aa: CASSQEITTGGAYGYTF

v_gene: TRBV24-1
d_gene: TRBD1
j_gene: TRBJ2-3
abundance: many
CDR3nt: TGTGCCACCAGTACACCCGGGACAGCCAACACAGATACGCAGTATTTT
CDR3aa: CATSTPGTANTDTQYF

v_gene: TRBV2
d_gene: .
j_gene: TRBJ2-1
abundance: .
CDR3nt: TGTGCCAGCAAGTACCAGCTCCAGTTCTTC
CDR3aa: CASKYQLQFF

v_gene: TRBV27
d_gene: .
j_gene: TRBJ1-5
abundance: many
CDR3nt: TGTGCCAGCAGTGAGGCCCCTAATCAGCCCCAGCATTTT
CDR3aa: CASSEAPNQPQHF

v_gene: TRBV2
d_gene: .
j_gene: TRBJ2-2
abundance: .
CDR3nt: TGTGCCAGCAGTTCCGGGACTTGGACCGGGGAGCTTTTTTTT
CDR3aa: CASSSGTWTGELFF

v_gene: TRBV20-1
d_gene: TRBD2
j_gene: TRBJ2-3
abundance: many
CDR3nt: TGCAGTGCTACGACTAGCGGACCCACAGATACGCAGTATTTT
CDR3aa: CSATTSGPTDTQYF

v_gene: TRBV18
d_gene: .
j_gene: TRBJ1-3
abundance: many
CDR3nt: TGTGCCAGCTCACCGACCGTCACTGGAAACACCATATATTTT
CDR3aa: CASSPTVTGNTIYF

v_gene: TRBV7-3
d_gene: .
j_gene: TRBJ1-3
abundance: many
CDR3nt: TGTGCCAGCCGGCGCGCTCCTGGAAACACCATATATTTT
CDR3aa: CASRRAPGNTIYF

v_gene: TRBV12-3/TRBV12-4
d_gene: .
j_gene: TRBJ2-2
abundance: many
CDR3nt: TGTGCCAGCAGTTTACGGGGGATGGACCGCGGGGAGCTGTTTTTT
CDR3aa: CASSLRGMDRGELFF

v_gene: TRBV18
d_gene: .
j_gene: TRBJ2-7
abundance: few
CDR3nt: TGTGCCAGCTCACGGGACGGGAGATCCTACGAGCAGTACTTC
CDR3aa: CASSRDGRSYEQYF

v_gene: TRBV5-1
d_gene: TRBD2
j_gene: TRBJ2-7
abundance: many
CDR3nt: TGCGCCAGCAGCGAGTCCGGGACTAGCGCCATCTACGAGCAGTACTTC
CDR3aa: CASSESGTSAIYEQYF

v_gene: TRBV3-1
d_gene: .
j_gene: TRBJ2-1
abundance: many
CDR3nt: TGTGCCAGCAGCCCCCCTCCCTACAATGAGCAGTTCTTC
CDR3aa: CASSPPPYNEQFF

v_gene: TRBV7-9
d_gene: .
j_gene: TRBJ1-1
abundance: .
CDR3nt: TGTGCCAGCAGCTTAGATGGCGGCAGGGAGAGTGCTGAAGCTTTCTTT
CDR3aa: CASSLDGGRESAEAFF

v_gene: TRBV14
d_gene: .
j_gene: TRBJ2-2
abundance: many
CDR3nt: TGTGCCAGCAGCCAAACCCGCAGGGTGAACACCGGGGAGCTGTTTTTT
CDR3aa: CASSQTRRVNTGELFF

v_gene: TRBV9
d_gene: TRBD2
j_gene: TRBJ2-3
abundance: many
CDR3nt: TGTGCCAGCAGCGCCTATACGGGGGGGGCAGATACGCAGTATTTT
CDR3aa: CASSAYTGGADTQYF

v_gene: TRBV15
d_gene: .
j_gene: TRBJ2-7
abundance: many
CDR3nt: TGTGCCACCAGCAGAGATGTGGGGGAAGCCTACGAGCAGTACTTC
CDR3aa: CATSRDVGEAYEQYF

v_gene: TRBV3-1
d_gene: .
j_gene: TRBJ2-2
abundance: many
CDR3nt: TGTGCCGTCGGAGCGGGCACCGGGGAGCTGTTTTTT
CDR3aa: CAVGAGTGELFF

v_gene: TRBV5-1
d_gene: .
j_gene: TRBJ1-1
abundance: few
CDR3nt: TGCGCCAGCAGTAACGAGCGGGTGGGAACTGAAGCTTTCTTT
CDR3aa: CASSNERVGTEAFF

v_gene: TRBV12-3/TRBV12-4
d_gene: .
j_gene: TRBJ2-7
abundance: many
CDR3nt: TGTGCCAGCAGTCCGCTGACAGTTACCTACGAGCAGTACTTC
CDR3aa: CASSPLTVTYEQYF

v_gene: TRBV6-1
d_gene: .
j_gene: TRBJ2-7
abundance: many
CDR3nt: TGTGCCAGCAGTGAAAGGTACGAGCAGTACTTC
CDR3aa: CASSERYEQYF

v_gene: TRBV20-1
d_gene: .
j_gene: TRBJ1-5
abundance: many
CDR3nt: TGCAGTGCTAGACTGGGGGATCAGCCCCAGCATTTT
CDR3aa: CSARLGDQPQHF

v_gene: TRBV3-1
d_gene: TRBD1
j_gene: TRBJ2-2
abundance: many
CDR3nt: TGTGCCAGCAGCCCTAGACAGGGGGCCACCGGGGAGCTGTTTTTT
CDR3aa: CASSPRQGATGELFF

v_gene: TRBV5-6
d_gene: .
j_gene: TRBJ2-1
abundance: many
CDR3nt: TGTGCCAGCGGGGCCCAGAGTACCTACAATGAGCAGTTCTTC
CDR3aa: CASGAQSTYNEQFF

v_gene: TRBV7-9
d_gene: .
j_gene: TRBJ1-6
abundance: few
CDR3nt: TGTGCCAGCAGCTTGGCAGGGGTTAATTCACCCCTCCACTTT
CDR3aa: CASSLAGVNSPLHF

v_gene: TRBV7-9
d_gene: .
j_gene: TRBJ2-7
abundance: many
CDR3nt: TGTGCCAGCAGCTTAGGGGCAATTAGCTCCTACGAGCAGTACTTC
CDR3aa: CASSLGAISSYEQYF

v_gene: TRBV24-1
d_gene: TRBD2
j_gene: TRBJ2-1
abundance: few
CDR3nt: TGTGCCACCAGTGAAGAGGCAGCGGGGCTCGACAATGAGCAGTTCTTC
CDR3aa: CATSEEAAGLDNEQFF

v_gene: TRBV3-1
d_gene: .
j_gene: TRBJ2-3
abundance: few
CDR3nt: TGTGCCAGCAGCGCCCGCATTTTAGATACGCAGTATTTT
CDR3aa: CASSARILDTQYF

v_gene: TRBV20-1
d_gene: TRBD2
j_gene: TRBJ2-5
abundance: .
CDR3nt: TGCAGTGCCACTGCAGGACTAGCGGGTTTCCAAGAGACCCAGTACTTC
CDR3aa: CSATAGLAGFQETQYF

v_gene: TRBV6-5
d_gene: .
j_gene: TRBJ2-7
abundance: many
CDR3nt: TGTGCCAGCAGTTACTCGAGGGCTTACGAGCAGTACTTC
CDR3aa: CASSYSRAYEQYF

v_gene: TRBV7-2
d_gene: TRBD2
j_gene: TRBJ2-1
abundance: .
CDR3nt: TGTGCCAGCAGCTTAGAGGGTAGCGGGTGGGGGGAGCAGTTCTTC
CDR3aa: CASSLEGSGWGEQFF